Below, 26 T cell receptor beta chains from the same sample are listed, as sequenced in a study of blood T cell repertoires in COVID-19 (dated by TCRdb to the early 2020s). Library generation was performed with the immunoSEQ multiplex PCR assay. The table comes from immuneACCESS by way of TCRdb, which keeps in-frame sequences with V and J called. Part of the clones is missing from these tables; in studies checked, under half for an unresolved V gene and the rest for unknown reasons. The sample records nearly 200,000 clones, around four fifths of which are singletons. Clones ranked in the top ten supply roughly 6.9% of the sample. The sample consisted of peripheral blood. Source of these receptors: a human donor with acute or convalescent COVID-19. The donor label of this sample is uncertain.

The gene calls are TRBV5-3 and TRBJ2-1; 8 bases fit TRBD1. TRBV5-3 belongs to the ORF category, with a function that is uncertain. The CDR3 covers 14 residues. Trimming cost V 4 bases and J 7 bases; bases outside gene matches: 7. The CDR3 sequence: CARSLRDRPNEQFF. The CDR3 DNA sequence: TGTGCCAGAAGCCTGAGGGACAGGCCTAATGAGCAGTTCTTC.

The genes are TRBV6-2 or TRBV6-3 and TRBJ2-3; D not resolved. Trimming shortened V by 5 bases and J by 4 bases, and 10 bases separated the two germline ends. Germline CDR1 MNHEY, CDR2 SVGEGT. The CDR3 length is 13 residues. CDR3 sequence (DNA): TGTGCCAGCAGTACCTGGCAGGCAGATACGCAGTATTTT. Protein: CASSTWQADTQYF.

The gene calls are TRBV19 and TRBJ1-3, with D unclear. Germline V gene lookup returns CDR1 LNHDA and CDR2 SQIVND (reference sequence). V was shortened by 5 bases and J by 4 bases, with 9 bases between the two germline ends. This CDR3 region has 13 residues. In DNA, the CDR3 is TGTGCCAGTAGTGGTAACAGAGGAAACACCATATATTTT. Its protein product is CASSGNRGNTIYF.

The rearrangement links TRBV14 to TRBJ2-5; 8 bases line up with TRBD1. V lost 0 bases, J lost 4 bases, and 7 bases stayed unmatched. This CDR3 region has 16 residues. Germline V CDR1 and CDR2: SGHDN, FVKESK. DNA for the CDR3: TGTGCCAGCAGCCAAGATAGGAGGACAGGGAGAGAGACCCAGTACTTC. Translating it yields CASSQDRRTGRETQYF.

The genes are TRBV18 and TRBJ2-7; TRBD1 agrees at 7 bases. The CDR3 sequence is 14 residues long. In germline, CDR1 is KGHSH, CDR2 LQKENI. J was trimmed by 4 bases and V by 4 bases; bases with no gene match: 7. CDR3 sequence reads: CASSLGTDWYEQYF. CDR3 nucleotides: TGTGCCAGCTCACTGGGGACAGATTGGTACGAGCAGTACTTC.

V is TRBV11-2 and J is TRBJ1-1; D is perhaps TRBD1 (5 bases). CDR1 is SGHAT, CDR2 FQNNGV, per germline. V lost 0 bases, J lost 4 bases, and 6 bases lay in between. The CDR3 runs to 13 residues. The CDR3 region has the DNA TGTGCCAGCAGCTTAGAGGGGGGCACTGAAGCTTTCTTT. This codes for CASSLEGGTEAFF.

V usage is TRBV30 and J usage is TRBJ2-3; D perhaps matches TRBD2 (5 bases). This CDR3 comprises 16 residues. CDR1 is GTSNPN, CDR2 SVGIG, per germline (reference sequence). Trimming cost V 3 bases and J 3 bases, with 19 bases left between them. The CDR3 DNA sequence: TGTGCCTGGAGCGCTCGATTAAGACGGGGTACAGATACGCAGTATTTT. It specifies CAWSARLRRGTDTQYF.

The rearrangement joins TRBV4-2 to TRBJ2-3; 9 nucleotides line up with TRBD2. Germline CDR1 LGHNA, CDR2 YNFKEQ. The junction had 9 bases not matched to a gene; V was cut back by 6 bases and J by 5 bases. The CDR3 has 15 residues. CDR3 sequence: CASSGGGAGGDTQYF. As DNA, the CDR3 is TGTGCCAGCAGTGGGGGGGGAGCGGGAGGAGATACGCAGTATTTT.

V gene TRBV9 combines with J gene TRBJ2-7; a weak D match, TRBD2 (6 bases). The CDR3 covers 14 residues. V lost 4 bases to trimming and J lost 2 bases, with 13 bases between them. CDR1 SGDLS and CDR2 YYNGEE come from the germline V gene. CDR3 DNA: TGTGCCAGCAGCCCGCGGGACGGTACCTACGAGCAGTACTTC. Amino acids: CASSPRDGTYEQYF. Full variable domain (remainder filled in from reference TRBV9 and TRBJ2-7): DSGVTQTPKHLITATGQRVTLRCSPRSGDLSVYWYQQSLDQGLQFLIQYYNGEERAKGNILERFSAQQFPDLHSELNLSSLELGDSALYFCASSPRDGTYEQYFGPGTRLTVT.

V usage is TRBV27 and J usage is TRBJ1-5, with D possibly being TRBD1 (5 bases). The V gene lost 3 bases and the J gene lost 1 base, with 7 bases spanning the gap. This CDR3 region has 14 residues. The germline V gene has CDR1 MNHEY and CDR2 SMNVEV (reference sequence). DNA for the CDR3: TGTGCCAGCAGTTTTTCAGGGAGCAATCAGCCCCAGCATTTT. This codes for CASSFSGSNQPQHF.

The rearrangement uses TRBV18 and TRBJ2-4; TRBD2 agrees at 8 bases. The ends lost 6 bases at V and 0 bases at J; junction bases unmatched: 7. Germline CDR1 reads KGHSH; CDR2 reads LQKENI. The CDR3 consists of 16 residues. CDR3 nucleotide sequence: TGTGCCAGCTCGCCCGGACTAGCCTCAGCCAAAAACATTCAGTACTTC. Amino acid sequence: CASSPGLASAKNIQYF.

The V call is TRBV5-1, the J call TRBJ1-2; TRBD1 matches 8 bases. V lost 3 bases and J lost 8; bases outside the gene matches: 6. Germline V gene sequence: CDR1 SGHRS, CDR2 YFSETQ. The CDR3 totals 13 residues. CDR3 nucleotide sequence: TGCGCCAGCAGCTCCCAGGGGGCGCGGGGCTACACCTTC. It translates to CASSSQGARGYTF.

The chain has TRBV11-3 and TRBJ2-2; 7 bases align to TRBD1. The length of the CDR3 is 14 residues. The trim removed 5 bases at V and 6 bases at J, leaving 6 bases unmatched. From germline, CDR1 is SGHNT and CDR2 YENEEA. The CDR3 DNA is TGTGCCAGCAGCCGACAGGGCGAGTCCGGGGAGCTGTTTTTT. As protein: CASSRQGESGELFF.

This rearrangement joins TRBV11-2 to TRBJ2-3; D might be TRBD2 (6 bases). Deletions cut 5 bases from V and 4 bases from J, with 10 bases between. Germline CDR1 reads SGHAT; CDR2 reads FQNNGV. This CDR3 region has 13 residues. CDR3 DNA: TGTGCCAGCAGCCTCAGACTAGCAGATACGCAGTATTTT. Translation gives CASSLRLADTQYF.

The chain joins TRBV6-5 to TRBJ1-3; D is unresolved. CDR1 is MNHEY and CDR2 is SVGAGI in the germline V gene. The germline V and J ends were trimmed by 5 bases and 8 bases, with 10 bases remaining between them. This CDR3 spans 12 amino acids. This chain's CDR3 is CASSQNRDTIYF. The CDR3 nucleotides read TGTGCCAGCAGTCAAAACCGGGACACCATATATTTT.

The chain combines TRBV27 with TRBJ2-1; 7 positions match TRBD1. The ends lost 5 bases at V and 7 bases at J; junction bases unmatched: 5. CDR1 is MNHEY and CDR2 is SMNVEV in the germline V gene (reference sequence). The CDR3 is 13 residues long. The CDR3 spells CASSPGQLNEQFF. CDR3 DNA sequence: TGTGCCAGCAGTCCGGGACAGTTAAATGAGCAGTTCTTC.

The chain carries TRBV3-1 (or the pseudogene TRBV3-2) and TRBJ1-5; D gene unclear. From germline, CDR1 is LGHDT and CDR2 YNNKEL (reference sequence). V was clipped by 1 base and J by 9 bases, with 13 bases between them. The CDR3 is made up of 14 amino acids. The CDR3 DNA sequence: TGTGCCAGCAGCCAAGCGACTGTATCGTCGCCCCAGCATTTT. This codes for CASSQATVSSPQHF.

The V gene is TRBV12-2, the J gene TRBJ1-4; the D call of TRBD1 is as the table states it, not checked on the DNA. TRBV12-2 is marked as a pseudogene. The length of the CDR3 is 19 residues. The DNA of the CDR3 is TGTGCAAGTCGCTTAGCGCGGAGCCAGGGGTCTCAAGAGGGCGAAAAACTGTTTTTT. It translates to CASRLARSQGSQEGEKLFF.

The genes are TRBV5-1 and TRBJ2-7; 8 positions match TRBD2. Germline V gene sequence: CDR1 SGHRS, CDR2 YFSETQ. The CDR3 spans 17 residues. With V trimmed by 4 bases and J by 6 bases, 18 bases remained unmatched. In DNA form, the CDR3 reads TGCGCCAGCAGCCGGGCACCCACCGGGACTAGTTTCTCCGAGCAGTACTTC. It translates to CASSRAPTGTSFSEQYF.

This chain links TRBV9 with TRBJ2-5; a weak D match, TRBD2 (7 bases). The CDR3 runs to 15 residues. Germline CDR1 SGDLS, CDR2 YYNGEE. Trimming cost V 7 bases and J 5 bases, with 21 bases left between them. CDR3: CASGKGGEGMETQYF. The CDR3 nucleotides read TGTGCCAGCGGCAAGGGGGGGGAAGGAATGGAGACCCAGTACTTC.

The chain uses TRBV24-1 and TRBJ1-1; D not certain. Germline-derived CDR1 and CDR2 are KGHDR and SFDVKD. The CDR3 is 15 amino acids. Trimming removed 2 bases at V and 1 base at J, with 10 bases between. This CDR3 reads CATSDYSRENTEAFF. CDR3 sequence (DNA): TGTGCCACCAGTGATTATTCCCGAGAGAACACTGAAGCTTTCTTT.

This rearrangement joins TRBV5-1 to TRBJ1-2; 7 positions match TRBD1. Germline assignment: CDR1 SGHRS and CDR2 YFSETQ. With 0 bases clipped from V and 4 bases from J, the junction kept 6 bases outside the gene matches. The CDR3 is 15 residues long. The CDR3 region is CASSLDQGDLYGYTF. The CDR3 DNA reads as TGCGCCAGCAGCTTGGACCAGGGGGATCTCTATGGCTACACCTTC.

This chain joins TRBV5-1 and TRBJ2-3, with TRBD2 as a possible D gene (5 bases). There are 13 residues in the CDR3. V lost 7 bases and J 0 bases, leaving 9 bases between the germline ends. Germline values: CDR1 SGHRS, CDR2 YFSETQ. CDR3 amino acids: CASRTGSTDTQYF. Here the CDR3 DNA reads TGCGCCAGCCGGACGGGAAGCACAGATACGCAGTATTTT.

This clone was counted a single time. The chain uses TRBV9 and TRBJ2-1; 9 nucleotides match TRBD2. The length of the CDR3 is 17 residues. CDR1 and CDR2 from the germline V gene are SGDLS and YYNGEE. V lost 0 bases, J lost 0 bases, and 4 bases stayed unmatched. The CDR3 DNA follows: TGTGCCAGCAGCGTAGGACTAGCGGACAGCTCCTACAATGAGCAGTTCTTC. It yields the protein CASSVGLADSSYNEQFF.

This clone was counted a single time. This sequence joins TRBV24-1 and TRBJ2-3; 8 bases agree with TRBD2. Losses at the gene ends were 1 base for V and 4 bases for J; bases not matched to a gene: 9. Germline lookup yields CDR1 KGHDR and CDR2 SFDVKD. The CDR3 covers 17 residues. This CDR3 is CATSDLGLAGMSDTQYF. CDR3 coding DNA: TGTGCCACCAGTGATTTAGGTCTAGCGGGCATGTCAGATACGCAGTATTTT.

This chain connects TRBV5-8 to TRBJ1-2, with D perhaps matching TRBD1 (6 bases). This CDR3 is 14 amino acids long. Germline V gene lookup returns CDR1 SGHTS and CDR2 YDEGEE. V was trimmed by 2 bases and J by 0 bases, leaving 8 bases between them. The DNA for the CDR3 is TGTGCCAGCAGCTTCGGACAGCCTAACTATGGCTACACCTTC. The encoded protein is CASSFGQPNYGYTF. Complete variable domain (other parts from reference TRBV5-8 and TRBJ1-2): EAGVTQSPTHLIKTRGQQATLRCSPISGHTSVYWYQQALGLGLQFLLWYDEGEERNRGNFPPRFSGRQFPNYSSELNVNALELEDSALYLCASSFGQPNYGYTFGSGTRLTVV.